This TCR beta chain was captured in a study of cytomegalovirus exposure and HLA in healthy donors. Study information: An earlier analysis identified approximately 120 million unique TCR beta sequences in some 170 million T cells.

The PCR was carried out with 60 Vbeta primers and 13 Jbeta primers. Measured with immunoSEQ multiplex PCR; TCRdb has only the in-frame clones, and not every one. Of some 150,000 clones in the sample, 64% are singletons; the top ten hold under 3%. Study findings and constraints: Associated with cytomegalovirus, according to the listing, were around 160 TCR beta chains. Association of a missense DCLRE1C variant with TCR beta V- and J-gene trimming was reported in a later analysis.

Germline lookup yields CDR1 MNHEY and CDR2 SVGAGI. The V end was cut by 6 bases, the J end by 5 bases, with 7 bases between. The CDR3 runs to 12 residues. Regarding this clone: The target antigen is unknown.

The TCR comes from a woman in her thirties in good health and CMV-seropositive. Sequencing was done on a sample of PBMCs. J is TRBJ2-2 and V is TRBV6-5; D unresolved. The CDR3 DNA reads TGTGCCAGCAGACCTAATACCGGGGAGCTGTTTTTT. Protein: CASRPNTGELFF.